The following is a T cell receptor (beta chain) sequence with its context. Its target is unknown. The data are from a study of Graves' ophthalmopathy and Graves' hyperthyroidism. Study-level points and caveats: Most thyroid clonotypes expanded beyond 0.001 frequency were also found in blood.

Uncontrolled infections, other autoimmune diseases, pregnancy or lactation barred patients from enrollment. RNA transcripts were the source from which TCR beta CDR3 regions were amplified. The first-round RT-PCR employed HTBI primers together with the Qiagen OneStep RT-PCR kit. A multiplex PCR was then performed as the second round. TCRdb recomputed calls from the multiplex PCR reads with MiXCR, one row per CDR3 protein. The table records around 520,000 distinct CDR3 sequences, 35% to 40% of them present only once. This CDR3 spans 16 amino acids. Germline-derived CDR1 and CDR2 are MNHNY and SVGAGI (reference sequence). The trim removed 5 bases at V and 6 bases at J, leaving 10 bases unmatched.

The clonotype comes from an adult man with Graves' hyperthyroidism. This chain connects TRBV6-6 to TRBJ1-2, with 12 positions matching TRBD1. Sequences were obtained from peripheral blood or thyroid tissue (not recorded which). The CDR3 DNA reads as TGTGCCAGCAGTGATCTCGCCGGGACAGGGGGCGATGGCTACACCTTC. Its translation: CASSDLAGTGGDGYTF.